Presented here are 11 T cell receptor beta chains from one specimen sequenced in a study of T-cell reconstitution after alpha-beta-depleted transplantation in children (dated by TCRdb to the mid-2010s). The library was obtained by PCR. Sequencing took place on an Illumina HiSeq 2500. Molecular barcoding was employed in the preparation of TCR libraries, with unique molecular identifiers being used to normalize TCRbeta repertoire quantification. TCRdb took the public reads, trimmed them with fastp at Q25, ran MiXCR for clone calling and kept in-frame beta chains. For every CDR3 protein sequence, its rows merge into one entry that carries the most common genes and DNA. The sample yields about 1,000,000 distinct CDR3 sequences; about 31% were counted once. The top ten hold approximately 30% of the sample. In the paper's terms, the treatment or condition label means: allogeneic hematopoietic cell transplantation with graft depleted of TCRalphabeta T cells and CD19 B cells.

Sequenced material: PBMCs, mostly from graft donor cells, taken 360 days after TCRalphabeta/CD19-depleted stem cell transplant. These receptors were obtained from a boy in the first two years of life who had a stem cell transplant for SCID, so the T cells may come from the graft donor.

The CDR3: CATSTPGQRGQTQYF. CDR3 nucleotide sequence: TGTGCCACCAGCACCCCGGGACAGCGGGGGCAGACCCAGTACTTC. The rearrangement links TRBV15 to TRBJ2-5; weak D call: TRBD2 (8 bases). Germline V lookup: CDR1 LNHNV, CDR2 YYDKDF (reference sequence). The V gene lost 4 bases and the J gene lost 6 bases, with 18 bases spanning the gap. The CDR3 runs to 15 residues.

The chain joins TRBV20-1 to TRBJ1-2; 7 bases are a match to TRBD1. With V trimmed by 3 bases and J by 1 base, 11 bases remained unmatched. The CDR3 totals 16 residues. The germline CDR1 and CDR2 sequences are DFQATT and SNEGSKA (reference sequence). In DNA form, the CDR3 reads TGCAGTGCTAGCGCACAGGGGTCGAGGGATAACTATGGCTACACCTTC. The encoded protein is CSASAQGSRDNYGYTF.

This clonotype showed up just a few times. The V and J genes are TRBV9 and TRBJ1-2; D perhaps matches TRBD1 (5 bases). CDR1 is SGDLS, CDR2 YYNGEE, per germline. The CDR3 covers 15 residues. V dropped 4 bases and J dropped 2 bases, with 15 bases sitting between them. The chain's CDR3 is CASSPSGGANYGYTF. The CDR3 nucleotides read TGTGCCAGCAGCCCAAGTGGGGGTGCAAACTATGGCTACACCTTC.

This clonotype was counted only a few times. The chain uses TRBV15 and TRBJ2-5; 8 positions match TRBD2. The germline gives CDR1 LNHNV, CDR2 YYDKDF (reference sequence). CDR3 length: 15 residues. Losses at the gene ends were 1 base for V and 7 bases for J; bases not matched to a gene: 8. CDR3 amino acids: CATSRGEGLGRTQYF. In nucleotides, the CDR3 is TGTGCCACCAGCAGAGGGGAGGGACTAGGCAGGACCCAGTACTTC.

V and J are TRBV20-1 and TRBJ2-3; 7 bases agree with TRBD2. The CDR3 runs 13 residues. The ends lost 5 bases at V and 3 bases at J; junction bases unmatched: 5. Germline V lookup: CDR1 DFQATT, CDR2 SNEGSKA (reference sequence). The CDR3 coding sequence is TGCAGTGCTTCGAGCGGGGTAACAGATACGCAGTATTTT. This sequence encodes CSASSGVTDTQYF.

This clonotype was seen a handful of times. In DNA form, the CDR3 reads TGTGCCAGCAGCCCAGGGGTCAACCGGTGGGAGACCCAGTACTTC. It codes for CASSPGVNRWETQYF. The chain uses TRBV11-1 and TRBJ2-5, with TRBD1 as a possible D gene (6 bases). This CDR3 has 15 amino acids. Trimming stripped 5 bases from V and 5 bases from J, with 18 bases between. Germline CDR1 reads SGHAT; CDR2 reads FQDESV (reference sequence).

The sample holds a few counts of this clonotype. The junction departs from germline at one end; a sequencing error may be responsible. The chain employs TRBV12-3 or TRBV12-4 and TRBJ2-7; tentatively, D is TRBD1 (7 bases). CDR3 length: 16 amino acids. CDR3 bases: TGTGCCAGCAGCTTAGGGTCCGGGACAGCCGCGGGGGAGCAGTACTTC. It codes for CASSLGSGTAAGEQYF.

This clonotype was found a few times. The rearrangement links TRBV5-1 to TRBJ2-1; TRBD1 aligns across 9 bases. The germline gives CDR1 SGHRS, CDR2 YFSETQ. CDR3 size: 15 residues. V shed 4 bases, J shed 3 bases, and the junction held 5 bases outside the gene matches. DNA of the CDR3: TGCGCCAGCAGCGTCCCGGGACAGGGCTACAATGAGCAGTTCTTC. Its translation: CASSVPGQGYNEQFF. The full variable domain, its missing parts supplied by reference TRBV5-1 and TRBJ2-1, is KAGVTQTPRYLIKTRGQQVTLSCSPISGHRSVSWYQQTPGQGLQFLFEYFSETQRNKGNFPGRFSGRQFSNSRSEMNVSTLELGDSALYLCASSVPGQGYNEQFFGPGTRLTVL.

V and J are TRBV15 and TRBJ2-3, with 13 bases fitting TRBD2. CDR1 is LNHNV, CDR2 YYDKDF, per germline (reference sequence). Germline trimming cut 1 base from V and 6 bases from J; bases unmatched to any gene: 4. The CDR3 has 16 amino acids. Here the CDR3 DNA reads TGTGCCACCAGCAGAGCTCGACTAGCGGGGGGCGATACGCAGTATTTT. Translated, it gives CATSRARLAGGDTQYF.

This clonotype appeared once. This chain joins TRBV6-5 and TRBJ2-7; a possible D gene is TRBD1 (5 bases). The V gene's germline CDR1 is MNHEY and CDR2 SVGAGI. Trimming pared 0 bases from V and 1 base from J, leaving 19 bases between. This CDR3 comprises 18 residues. The CDR3 DNA reads TGTGCCAGCAGTTACTCGTACCACAGGTGGATGAGGTCCTACGAGCAGTACTTC. This codes for CASSYSYHRWMRSYEQYF.

This clonotype was seen more than once but under ten times. CDR3 residues: CASSYSRMNIQYF. The CDR3 DNA reads as TGTGCCAGCAGTTACTCAAGGATGAACATTCAGTACTTC. The rearrangement links TRBV6-5 to TRBJ2-4; D remains unclear. The germline gives CDR1 MNHEY, CDR2 SVGAGI. This CDR3 is 13 amino acids long. Deletions cut 0 bases from V and 7 bases from J, with 7 bases between.